The entry below describes one TCR beta chain. This specimen comes from a study of technical replicates of blood from several donors. This CDR3 contains 15 residues. The germline gives CDR1 SGDLS, CDR2 YYNGEE. V lost 3 bases to trimming and J lost 4 bases, with 16 bases between them. The method was immunoSEQ multiplex PCR; TCRdb's version includes in-frame clones alone and lacks a portion of them. The table has around 72,000 clones, 91% seen once; the top ten hold under 0.4%. The TCR comes from a human donor in good health. Some clones in this sample may be carry-over from other donors' samples. The V call is TRBV9, the J call TRBJ2-5; D is possibly TRBD2 (5 bases). What was sequenced was T cells isolated from PBMCs. This CDR3 reads CASSESPQRAETQYF. CDR3 bases: TGTGCCAGCAGCGAGTCCCCTCAGAGGGCAGAGACCCAGTACTTC.